This T cell receptor beta chain was documented in a study of blood T cell repertoires in COVID-19. Deletions cut 7 bases from V and 5 bases from J, with 14 bases between. The CDR3 is 14 amino acids. CDR1 and CDR2 from the germline V gene are MGHDK and SYGVNS. Sequencing used immunoSEQ multiplex PCR; TCRdb keeps in-frame clones, though not all of them. The sample consists of about 86,000 clones, roughly 91% of them appearing once. The source of this sequence is a woman aged 50 to 60 with acute COVID-19. Sequences were obtained from PBMCs or T cells enriched from blood (not recorded which). This chain uses TRBV25-1 with TRBJ2-2, with a weak D call TRBD2 (6 bases). The CDR3 reads CASTRGYQTGELFF. CDR3 in DNA: TGTGCCAGCACCCGGGGGTACCAAACCGGGGAGCTGTTTTTT.